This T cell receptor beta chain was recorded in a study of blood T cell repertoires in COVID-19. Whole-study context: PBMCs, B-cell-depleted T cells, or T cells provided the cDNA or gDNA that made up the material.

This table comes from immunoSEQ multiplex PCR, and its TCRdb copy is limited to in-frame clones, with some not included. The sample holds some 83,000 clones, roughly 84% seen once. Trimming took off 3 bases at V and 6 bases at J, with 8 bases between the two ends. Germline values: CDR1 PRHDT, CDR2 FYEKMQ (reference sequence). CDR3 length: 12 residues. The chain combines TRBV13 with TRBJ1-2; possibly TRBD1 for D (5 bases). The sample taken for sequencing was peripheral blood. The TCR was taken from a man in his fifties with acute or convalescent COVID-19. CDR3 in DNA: TGTGCCAGCAGCTTCGGGGGACATGGCTACACCTTC. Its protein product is CASSFGGHGYTF.